Here is one T cell receptor beta chain with its context. This entry is derived from a study of blood T cell repertoires in COVID-19. Followed longitudinally, the Seattle patients had been enrolled during active infection. V shed 1 base, J shed 5 bases, and the junction held 2 bases outside the gene matches. This CDR3 has 12 residues. Per germline, CDR1 GTSNPN and CDR2 SVGIG (reference sequence). Original data processing: Estimates of nucleated cell counts were drawn from the amplification of reference gene primers. Profiling relied on immunoSEQ multiplex PCR, and the TCRdb table lists in-frame clones only, not all of them. Clone size and the V and J calls come from that table; the DNA yielded D and trimming. Found here are around 310,000 clones, roughly 89% of them singletons; the top ten hold around 0.96%.

Sequenced input: peripheral blood. The J gene is TRBJ2-7, the V gene TRBV30; 7 nucleotides line up with TRBD2. The sequence came from a woman between 40 and 55 years old with COVID-19, enrolled during active disease. For the CDR3, the DNA is TGTGCCTGGAGTGATACTAGCGACGAGCAGTACTTC. It specifies CAWSDTSDEQYF.